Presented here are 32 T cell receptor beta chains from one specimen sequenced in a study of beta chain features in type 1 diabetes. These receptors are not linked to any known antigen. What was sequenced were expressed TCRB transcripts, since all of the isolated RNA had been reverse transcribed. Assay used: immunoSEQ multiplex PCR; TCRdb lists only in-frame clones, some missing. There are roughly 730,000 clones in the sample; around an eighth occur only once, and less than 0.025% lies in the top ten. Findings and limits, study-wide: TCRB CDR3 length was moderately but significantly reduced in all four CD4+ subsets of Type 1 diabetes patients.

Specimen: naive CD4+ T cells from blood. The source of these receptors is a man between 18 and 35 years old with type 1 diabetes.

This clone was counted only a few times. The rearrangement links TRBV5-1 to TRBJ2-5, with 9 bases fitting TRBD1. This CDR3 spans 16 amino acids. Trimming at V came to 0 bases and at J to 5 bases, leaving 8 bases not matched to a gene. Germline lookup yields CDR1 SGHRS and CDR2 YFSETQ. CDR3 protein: CASSLDGTGRLETQYF. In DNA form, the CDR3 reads TGCGCCAGCAGCTTGGACGGGACAGGGAGGTTGGAGACCCAGTACTTC.

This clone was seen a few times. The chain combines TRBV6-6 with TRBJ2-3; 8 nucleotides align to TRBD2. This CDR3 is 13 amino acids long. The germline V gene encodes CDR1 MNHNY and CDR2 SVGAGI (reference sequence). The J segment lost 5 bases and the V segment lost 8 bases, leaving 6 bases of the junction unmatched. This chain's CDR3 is CASSGLDRDTQYF. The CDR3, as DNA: TGTGCCAGCTCGGGACTAGATCGAGATACGCAGTATTTT.

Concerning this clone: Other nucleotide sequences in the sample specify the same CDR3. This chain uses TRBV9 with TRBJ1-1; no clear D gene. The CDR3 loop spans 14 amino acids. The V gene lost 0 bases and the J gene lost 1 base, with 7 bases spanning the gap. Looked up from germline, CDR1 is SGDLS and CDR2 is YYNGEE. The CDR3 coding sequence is TGTGCCAGCAGCGTAGTAAGTGGGAACACTGAAGCTTTCTTT. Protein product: CASSVVSGNTEAFF.

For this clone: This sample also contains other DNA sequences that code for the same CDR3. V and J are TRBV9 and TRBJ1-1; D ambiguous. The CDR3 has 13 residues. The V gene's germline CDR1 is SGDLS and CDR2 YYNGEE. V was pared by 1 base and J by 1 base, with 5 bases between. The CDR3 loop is CASSVLENTEAFF. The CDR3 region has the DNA TGTGCCAGCAGCGTATTAGAGAACACTGAAGCTTTCTTT.

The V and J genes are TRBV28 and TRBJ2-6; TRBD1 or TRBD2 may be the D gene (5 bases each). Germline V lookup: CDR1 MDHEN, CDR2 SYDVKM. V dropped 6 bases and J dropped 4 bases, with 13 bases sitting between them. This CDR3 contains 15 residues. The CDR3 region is CASSTRDLGANVLTF. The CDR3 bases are TGTGCCAGCAGCACGAGGGACCTCGGGGCCAACGTCCTGACTTTC.

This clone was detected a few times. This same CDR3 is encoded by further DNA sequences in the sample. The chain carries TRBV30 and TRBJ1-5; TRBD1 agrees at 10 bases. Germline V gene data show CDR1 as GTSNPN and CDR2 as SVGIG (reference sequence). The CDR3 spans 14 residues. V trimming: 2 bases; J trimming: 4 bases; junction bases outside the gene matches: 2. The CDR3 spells CAWSTGQGNQPQHF. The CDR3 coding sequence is TGTGCCTGGAGTACGGGACAGGGGAATCAGCCCCAGCATTTT.

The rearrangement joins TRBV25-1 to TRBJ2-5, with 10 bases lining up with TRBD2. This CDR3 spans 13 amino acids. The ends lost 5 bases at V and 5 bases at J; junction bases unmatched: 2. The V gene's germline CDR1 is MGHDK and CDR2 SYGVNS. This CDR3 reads CASSLAGAETQYF. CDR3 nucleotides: TGTGCCAGCAGTCTAGCGGGGGCGGAGACCCAGTACTTC.

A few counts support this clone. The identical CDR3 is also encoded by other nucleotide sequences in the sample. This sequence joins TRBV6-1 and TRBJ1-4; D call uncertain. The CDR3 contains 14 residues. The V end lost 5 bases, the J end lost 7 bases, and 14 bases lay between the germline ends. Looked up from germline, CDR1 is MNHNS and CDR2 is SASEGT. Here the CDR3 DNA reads TGTGCCAGCAGTTCAGGAGGGTCTGGTGAAAAACTGTTTTTT. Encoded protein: CASSSGGSGEKLFF.

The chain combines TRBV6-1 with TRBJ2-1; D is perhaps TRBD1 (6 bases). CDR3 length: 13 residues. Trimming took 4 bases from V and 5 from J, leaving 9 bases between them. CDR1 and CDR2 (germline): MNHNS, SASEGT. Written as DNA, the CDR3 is TGTGCCAGCAGTGGAACAGGGAACAATGAGCAGTTCTTC. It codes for CASSGTGNNEQFF.

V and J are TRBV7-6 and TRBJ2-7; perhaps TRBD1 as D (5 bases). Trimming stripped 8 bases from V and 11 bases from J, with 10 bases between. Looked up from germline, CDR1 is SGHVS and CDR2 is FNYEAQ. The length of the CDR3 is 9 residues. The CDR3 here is CASLKGKYF. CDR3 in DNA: TGTGCCAGCCTAAAGGGGAAGTACTTC.

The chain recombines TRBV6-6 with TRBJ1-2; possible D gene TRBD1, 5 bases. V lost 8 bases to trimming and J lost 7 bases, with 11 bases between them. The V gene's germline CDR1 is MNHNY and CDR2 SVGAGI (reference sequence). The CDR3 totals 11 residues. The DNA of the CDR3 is TGTGCCAGCGCGCAGGGCTCTGGCTACACCTTC. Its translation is CASAQGSGYTF.

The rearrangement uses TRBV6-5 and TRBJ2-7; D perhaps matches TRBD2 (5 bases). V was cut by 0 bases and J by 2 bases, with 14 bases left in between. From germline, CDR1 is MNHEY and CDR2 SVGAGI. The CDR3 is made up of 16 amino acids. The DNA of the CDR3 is TGTGCCAGCAGTTACTCTACACTAGTACATACCTACGAGCAGTACTTC. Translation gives CASSYSTLVHTYEQYF.

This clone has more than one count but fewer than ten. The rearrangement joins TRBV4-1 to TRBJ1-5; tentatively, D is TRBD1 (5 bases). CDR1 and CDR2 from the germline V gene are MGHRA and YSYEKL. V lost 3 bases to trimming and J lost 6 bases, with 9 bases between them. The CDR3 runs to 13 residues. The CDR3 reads CASSQTQGQPQHF. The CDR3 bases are TGCGCCAGCAGCCAGACCCAGGGTCAGCCCCAGCATTTT.

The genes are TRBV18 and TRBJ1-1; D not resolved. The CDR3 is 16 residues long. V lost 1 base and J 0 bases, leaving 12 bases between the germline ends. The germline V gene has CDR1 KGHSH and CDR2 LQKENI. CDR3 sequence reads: CASSPRAGFVNTEAFF. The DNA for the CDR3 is TGTGCCAGCTCACCACGAGCGGGGTTTGTGAACACTGAAGCTTTCTTT.

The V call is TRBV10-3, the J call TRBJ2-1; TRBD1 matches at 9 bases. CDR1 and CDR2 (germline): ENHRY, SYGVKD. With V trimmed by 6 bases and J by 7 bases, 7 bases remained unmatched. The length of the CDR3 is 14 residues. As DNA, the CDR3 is TGTGCCATCAGCGGGACAGGGATTTTGAATGAGCAGTTCTTC. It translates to CAISGTGILNEQFF.

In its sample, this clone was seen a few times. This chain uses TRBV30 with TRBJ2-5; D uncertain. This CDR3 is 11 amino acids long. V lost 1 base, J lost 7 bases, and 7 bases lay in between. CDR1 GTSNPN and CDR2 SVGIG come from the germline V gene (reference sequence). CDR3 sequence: CAWSDHRTQYF. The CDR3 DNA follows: TGTGCCTGGAGTGACCATCGGACCCAGTACTTC.

In DNA form, the CDR3 reads TGTGCCTGGAGTGTCGGACAGGGGGCAGGGGAGCAGTACTTC. It is translated as CAWSVGQGAGEQYF. The chain recombines TRBV30 with TRBJ2-7, with TRBD1 matching 11 bases. This CDR3 comprises 14 residues. With V trimmed by 0 bases and J by 7 bases, 5 bases remained unmatched. Looked up from germline, CDR1 is GTSNPN and CDR2 is SVGIG (reference sequence).

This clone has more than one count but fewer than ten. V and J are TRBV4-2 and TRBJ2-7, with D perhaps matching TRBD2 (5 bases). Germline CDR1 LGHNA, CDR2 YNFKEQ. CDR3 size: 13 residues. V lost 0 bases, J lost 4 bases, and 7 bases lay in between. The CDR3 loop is CASSQEREYEQYF. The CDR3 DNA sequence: TGTGCCAGCAGCCAAGAGAGGGAATACGAGCAGTACTTC.

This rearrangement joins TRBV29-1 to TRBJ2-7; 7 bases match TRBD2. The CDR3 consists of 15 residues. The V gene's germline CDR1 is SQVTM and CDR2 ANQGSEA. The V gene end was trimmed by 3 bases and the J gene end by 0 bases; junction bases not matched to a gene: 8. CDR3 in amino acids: CSVEAGGGSSYEQYF. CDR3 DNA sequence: TGCAGCGTTGAGGCCGGCGGGGGTTCCTCCTACGAGCAGTACTTC.

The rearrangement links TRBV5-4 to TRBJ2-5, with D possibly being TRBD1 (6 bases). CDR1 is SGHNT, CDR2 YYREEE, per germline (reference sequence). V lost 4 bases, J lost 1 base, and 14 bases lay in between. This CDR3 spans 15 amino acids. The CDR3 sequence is CASSPRSDSQETQYF. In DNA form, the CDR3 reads TGTGCCAGCAGCCCTCGATCGGACAGCCAAGAGACCCAGTACTTC.

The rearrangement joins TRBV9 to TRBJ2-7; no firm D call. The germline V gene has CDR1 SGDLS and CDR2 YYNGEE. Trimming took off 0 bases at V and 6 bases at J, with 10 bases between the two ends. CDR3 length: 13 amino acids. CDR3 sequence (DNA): TGTGCCAGCAGCGTAGGTACAGCGTCCGAGCAGTACTTC. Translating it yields CASSVGTASEQYF. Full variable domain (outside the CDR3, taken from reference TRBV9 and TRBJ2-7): DSGVTQTPKHLITATGQRVTLRCSPRSGDLSVYWYQQSLDQGLQFLIQYYNGEERAKGNILERFSAQQFPDLHSELNLSSLELGDSALYFCASSVGTASEQYFGPGTRLTVT.

The CDR3 nucleotides are TGTGCCTGGAGTCGTGGGACAGGGGGCAGGGAGTCCAAAAACATTCAGTACTTC. It specifies CAWSRGTGGRESKNIQYF. This chain connects TRBV30 to TRBJ2-4; 12 bases fit TRBD1. The germline V gene has CDR1 GTSNPN and CDR2 SVGIG (reference sequence). Trimming took 2 bases from V and 2 from J; bases not matched to a gene: 10. The CDR3 has 18 residues. Complete variable domain (other parts from reference TRBV30 and TRBJ2-4): SQTIHQWPATLVQPVGSPLSLECTVEGTSNPNLYWYRQAAGRGLQLLFYSVGIGQISSEVPQNLSASRPQDRQFILSSKKLLLSDSGFYLCAWSRGTGGRESKNIQYFGAGTRLSVL.

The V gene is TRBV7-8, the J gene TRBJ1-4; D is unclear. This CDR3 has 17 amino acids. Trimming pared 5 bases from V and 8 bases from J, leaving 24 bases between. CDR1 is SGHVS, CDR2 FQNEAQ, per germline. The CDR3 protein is CASSQRAGSWPGEKLFF. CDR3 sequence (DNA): TGTGCCAGCAGCCAGAGGGCCGGCAGTTGGCCGGGGGAAAAACTGTTTTTT.

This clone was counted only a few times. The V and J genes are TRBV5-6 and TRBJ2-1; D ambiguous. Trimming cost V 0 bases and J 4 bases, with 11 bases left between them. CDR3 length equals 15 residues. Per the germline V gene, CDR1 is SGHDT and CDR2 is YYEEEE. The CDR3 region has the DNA TGTGCCAGCAGCTTGGACCACTCCGCTTACAATGAGCAGTTCTTC. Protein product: CASSLDHSAYNEQFF.

CDR3 protein: CASNPADRRAFF. CDR3 in DNA: TGTGCCAGCAATCCTGCGGACAGGCGGGCTTTCTTT. The chain has TRBV6-1 and TRBJ1-1, with 7 bases fitting TRBD1. Trimming cost V 7 bases and J 11 bases; bases outside gene matches: 10. This CDR3 contains 12 residues. Germline CDR1 is MNHNS and CDR2 is SASEGT.

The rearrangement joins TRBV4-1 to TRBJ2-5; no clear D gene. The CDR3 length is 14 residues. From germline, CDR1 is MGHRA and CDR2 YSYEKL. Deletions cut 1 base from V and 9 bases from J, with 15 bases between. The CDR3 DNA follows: TGCGCCAGCAGCCAAGGCTCCTTAACTGGGGCCCAGTACTTC. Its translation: CASSQGSLTGAQYF.

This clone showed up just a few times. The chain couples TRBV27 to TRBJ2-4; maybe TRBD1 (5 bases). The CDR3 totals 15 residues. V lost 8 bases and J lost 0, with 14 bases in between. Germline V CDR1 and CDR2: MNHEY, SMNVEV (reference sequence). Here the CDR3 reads CASSSAGLAKNIQYF. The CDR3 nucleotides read TGTGCCAGCTCTTCAGCAGGGCTAGCCAAAAACATTCAGTACTTC.

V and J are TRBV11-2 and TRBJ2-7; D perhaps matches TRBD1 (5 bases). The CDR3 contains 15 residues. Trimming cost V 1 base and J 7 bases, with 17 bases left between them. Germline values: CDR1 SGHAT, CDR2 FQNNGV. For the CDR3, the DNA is TGTGCCAGCAGCTTAGGGAACAGGCCGGTCCAGGAGCAGTACTTC. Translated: CASSLGNRPVQEQYF.

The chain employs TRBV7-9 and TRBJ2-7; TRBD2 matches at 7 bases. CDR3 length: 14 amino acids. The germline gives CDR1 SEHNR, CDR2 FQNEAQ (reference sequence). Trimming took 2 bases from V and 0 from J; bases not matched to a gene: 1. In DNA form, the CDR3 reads TGTGCCAGCAGCTTAAGGGAGGGCTCCTACGAGCAGTACTTC. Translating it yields CASSLREGSYEQYF.

The CDR3 coding sequence is TGTGCCAGCTCACCACCGTGGCCGAACACTGAAGCTTTCTTT. As protein: CASSPPWPNTEAFF. This chain uses TRBV18 with TRBJ1-1; D uncertain. The germline V gene has CDR1 KGHSH and CDR2 LQKENI. The CDR3 length is 14 residues. Deletions cut 0 bases from V and 1 base from J, with 6 bases between. Full variable domain (outside the CDR3, taken from reference TRBV18 and TRBJ1-1): NAGVMQNPRHLVRRRGQEARLRCSPMKGHSHVYWYRQLPEEGLKFMVYLQKENIIDESGMPKERFSAEFPKEGPSILRIQQVVRGDSAAYFCASSPPWPNTEAFFGQGTRLTVV.

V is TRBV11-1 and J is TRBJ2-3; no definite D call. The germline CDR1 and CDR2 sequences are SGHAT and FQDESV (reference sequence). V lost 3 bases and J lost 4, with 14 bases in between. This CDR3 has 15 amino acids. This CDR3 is CASSFTGLGSDTQYF. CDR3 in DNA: TGTGCCAGCAGCTTCACCGGGCTAGGATCAGATACGCAGTATTTT.

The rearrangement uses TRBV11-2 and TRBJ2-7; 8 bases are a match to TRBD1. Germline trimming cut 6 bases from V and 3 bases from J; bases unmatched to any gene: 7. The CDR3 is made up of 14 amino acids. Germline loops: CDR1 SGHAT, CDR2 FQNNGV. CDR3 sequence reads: CASRTTGESYEQYF. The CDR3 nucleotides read TGTGCCAGCAGGACGACAGGGGAAAGCTACGAGCAGTACTTC.